Listed below are T cell receptor beta chains from one sample, sequenced in a study of sequential checkpoint blockade in melanoma. Sequencing was performed with immunoSEQ multiplex PCR; in TCRdb, only in-frame clones are kept and a portion is missing. The table has fewer than 4,500 clones, 17% seen once. The specimen comprised tumor tissue (inferred from file names), sampled from a patient given nivolumab and ipilimumab in sequence. The receptors stem from a human donor with melanoma. The CDR3 runs from the conserved cysteine through the conserved F or W. D genes are given only for firm matches. Rows give clone size only sometimes, using once, few, many, or a class for an expanded clone.

cdr3_nt cdr3_aa d_call v_call clone_size j_call
TGTGCCAGCTCAGCCGGGACAGGGGTCGGCGGGGAGCTGTTTTTT CASSAGTGVGGELFF TRBD1 TRBV18 . TRBJ2-2
TGTGCCAGCAGTTACGGTGGCGGCGCCGAGCAGTACTTC CASSYGGGAEQYF . TRBV6-8 few TRBJ2-7
TGTGCCAGCAGCTCGGGACTAGCTTCTACCGATGAGCAGTTCTTC CASSSGLASTDEQFF TRBD2 TRBV11-3 many TRBJ2-1
TGTGCCAGCAGCTTCTCAGGGCGCGGTGGGGTGAATGAGCAGTTCTTC CASSFSGRGGVNEQFF . TRBV11-3 few TRBJ2-1
TGTGCCAGCAGCCGCGGACTAGCGGGTTCCGCTCTATCCTACGAGCAGTACTTC CASSRGLAGSALSYEQYF TRBD2 TRBV11-3 many TRBJ2-7
TGCGCCAGCAGCCCCGGACAGGCGGGGGACATTCAGTACTTC CASSPGQAGDIQYF . TRBV5-1 once TRBJ2-4
TGTGCCAGCAGCCCCGGAAGGGGGAGGGCCATGAGCACAGATACGCAGTATTTT CASSPGRGRAMSTDTQYF . TRBV11-3 . TRBJ2-3
TGTGCCAGCAGTGAACTAGGGACAATGGATGGCTACACCTTC CASSELGTMDGYTF . TRBV25-1 few TRBJ1-2
TGTGCCAGCGCGGGGGGTTACCAAGAGACCCAGTACTTC CASAGGYQETQYF TRBD2 TRBV18 . TRBJ2-5
TGCGCCAGCAGCCAAGACTGGACTAGCGGGAGTCAGGGGCAGTACTTC CASSQDWTSGSQGQYF TRBD2 TRBV23-1 few TRBJ2-7
TGTGCCAGCAGTTACCAGCTCGGAGGACTAAATCAGCCCCAGCATTTT CASSYQLGGLNQPQHF . TRBV6-8 few TRBJ1-5
TGTGCCAGCAAGCCCGACAGGACTGAAGCTTTCTTT CASKPDRTEAFF . TRBV12-5 . TRBJ1-1
TGTGCCAGCAGTTACGGAGGGCAGGGAAGCGGCTACACCTTC CASSYGGQGSGYTF . TRBV6-8 many TRBJ1-2
TGTGCCAGCAGCTTATATCAGGGGCCCTCCTACGAGCAGTACTTC CASSLYQGPSYEQYF . TRBV11-3 medium-sized TRBJ2-7
TGTGCCAGCAGCTTATCGGGGACAAACTATGGCTACACCTTC CASSLSGTNYGYTF . TRBV11-3 many TRBJ1-2
TGCAGCGCCCTCTCCGGGACAGGGAACAAAAACATTCAGTACTTC CSALSGTGNKNIQYF TRBD1 TRBV29-1 once TRBJ2-4
TGTGCCAGTAGGACCGGGGGCTACACCGGGGAGCTGTTTTTT CASRTGGYTGELFF . TRBV19 few TRBJ2-2
TGTGCCAGCAGGATAGGCGGTGCGGGGAGAGCTAATGAAAAACTGTTTTTT CASRIGGAGRANEKLFF . TRBV6-8 . TRBJ1-4
TGTGCCAGCACCTCCTCGGATTTGGGCACAGATACGCAGTATTTT CASTSSDLGTDTQYF . TRBV9 many TRBJ2-3
TGTGCCAGCAGCCAATCCGTCGGGACAACAAACAATCAGCCCCAGCATTTT CASSQSVGTTNNQPQHF . TRBV11-3 many TRBJ1-5
TGTGCCAGCCACCCGGGACAGGGGATAACTAATACGCAGTATTTT CASHPGQGITNTQYF TRBD1 TRBV19 few TRBJ2-3
TGTGCCACCATGTTAAACAGGGGGGGAACCGGGGAGCTGTTTTTT CATMLNRGGTGELFF . TRBV6-8 . TRBJ2-2
TGTGCCAGTAGTATAGGCAGGACGAGCCATTTT CASSIGRTSHF . TRBV19 few TRBJ1-5
TGTGCCAGCAGCGAGCGTCCTGGTGGGGGAGGCGAGCAGTACTTC CASSERPGGGGEQYF . TRBV9 medium-sized TRBJ2-7
TGTGCCAGCAGCCTCGGGGGGGTGGTAAACGAGCAGTACTTC CASSLGGVVNEQYF TRBD2 TRBV11-3 medium-sized TRBJ2-7
TGCAGCGTCTTGGGGGGGCTCACCGGGGAGCTGTTTTTT CSVLGGLTGELFF . TRBV29-1 few TRBJ2-2
TGTGCCAGCAGTTACCCAACGTCAGGGAGTCAGCCCCAGCATTTT CASSYPTSGSQPQHF . TRBV6-8 . TRBJ1-5
TGTGCCACCCCGACAGGTGCTTCCTACGAGCAGTACTTC CATPTGASYEQYF . TRBV12-5 . TRBJ2-7
TGTGCCAGCAGTTATCTCGGACAGCAAGAGACCCAGTACTTC CASSYLGQQETQYF . TRBV6-8 medium-sized TRBJ2-5
TGTGCCAGCACCCTGGACATAACTGGCTCTGGAAACACCATATATTTT CASTLDITGSGNTIYF . TRBV12-5 medium-sized TRBJ1-3
TGTGCCAGTACCCCCGGTGGCGGGGTCGCGATAGAGACCCAGTACTTC CASTPGGGVAIETQYF . TRBV19 few TRBJ2-5